These 32 T cell receptor beta chains were sequenced from one sample in a study of cytomegalovirus exposure and HLA in healthy donors. PCR primers comprised 60 Vbeta and 13 Jbeta primers. Sequenced by immunoSEQ multiplex PCR; TCRdb stores in-frame clones only, minus some. Among around 160,000 clones listed, around 84% were seen once. Sequencing used PBMCs. The receptors stem from a man aged 40-49 years in good health and CMV-seropositive.

This chain joins TRBV7-2 and TRBJ2-2; maybe TRBD1 (5 bases). The CDR3 is 15 residues long. The germline gives CDR1 SGHTA, CDR2 FQGNSA. The CDR3 DNA reads as TGTGCGATCCACCAGGGCCCTACAAACACCGGGGAGCTGTTTTTT. Protein: CAIHQGPTNTGELFF.

This sequence joins TRBV19 and TRBJ2-1, with TRBD1 matching 8 bases. Germline V CDR1 and CDR2: LNHDA, SQIVND (reference sequence). The length of the CDR3 is 14 residues. The V segment lost 2 bases and the J segment 7 bases; nucleotides outside the gene matches: 4. CDR3 nucleotide sequence: TGTGCCAGTAGTATAAGCAGGGGGCGTAATGAGCAGTTCTTC. It specifies CASSISRGRNEQFF. The entire variable domain, with the rest obtained from reference TRBV19 and TRBJ2-1, is as follows: DGGITQSPKYLFRKEGQNVTLSCEQNLNHDAMYWYRQDPGQGLRLIYYSQIVNDFQKGDIAEGYSVSREKKESFPLTVTSAQKNPTAFYLCASSISRGRNEQFFGPGTRLTVL.

This chain links TRBV18 with TRBJ2-2; possibly TRBD1 for D (5 bases). V lost 2 bases, J lost 6 bases, and 13 bases lay in between. The length of the CDR3 is 15 residues. Germline V CDR1 and CDR2: KGHSH, LQKENI. CDR3 sequence reads: CASSPRGEVSGELFF. CDR3 bases: TGTGCCAGCTCACCAAGGGGCGAGGTCTCCGGGGAGCTGTTTTTT.

This rearrangement joins TRBV18 to TRBJ1-1; 9 positions match TRBD1. Looked up from germline, CDR1 is KGHSH and CDR2 is LQKENI. CDR3 length equals 13 residues. The V and J ends lost 5 bases and 5 bases, in that order; junction bases with no gene match: 3. CDR3 loop: CASSETGGTEAFF. Here the CDR3 DNA reads TGTGCCAGCTCAGAGACAGGGGGAACTGAAGCTTTCTTT.

The chain carries TRBV9 and TRBJ2-5; a weak D match, TRBD1 (6 bases). The CDR3 has 15 residues. Per the germline V gene, CDR1 is SGDLS and CDR2 is YYNGEE. V dropped 0 bases and J dropped 2 bases, with 11 bases sitting between them. In DNA, the CDR3 is TGTGCCAGCAGCGTAGGGCAGGGGCCACAAGAGACCCAGTACTTC. Translation: CASSVGQGPQETQYF.

The chain employs TRBV18 and TRBJ1-4; TRBD1 is a possible D gene (6 bases). The V and J ends lost 6 bases and 8 bases respectively, with 19 bases between them. The CDR3 length is 15 residues. Germline V lookup: CDR1 KGHSH, CDR2 LQKENI. CDR3 coding DNA: TGTGCCAGCTCTCCCCGACAGGCCCAGGGGGAAAAACTGTTTTTT. Amino acids: CASSPRQAQGEKLFF.

This chain uses TRBV5-1 with TRBJ2-7, with 7 bases aligning to TRBD1. From germline, CDR1 is SGHRS and CDR2 YFSETQ. V shed 7 bases and J 5 bases; nucleotides not matched to a gene: 9. This CDR3 is built from 13 residues. CDR3 bases: TGCGCCAGCCTCGGAGTAGGGGGCAACGAGCAGTACTTC. It codes for CASLGVGGNEQYF.

The V gene is TRBV27, the J gene TRBJ2-1; possibly TRBD2 for D (6 bases). Trimming stripped 10 bases from V and 6 bases from J, with 10 bases between. Germline values: CDR1 MNHEY, CDR2 SMNVEV (reference sequence). This CDR3 is built from 11 residues. The chain's CDR3 is CATSGGNEQFF. The CDR3 nucleotides are TGTGCCACCTCCGGGGGCAATGAGCAGTTCTTC.

The rearrangement links TRBV25-1 to TRBJ2-1; no clear D. The CDR3 has 17 amino acids. From germline, CDR1 is MGHDK and CDR2 SYGVNS. Trimming took off 1 base at V and 0 bases at J, with 13 bases between the two ends. CDR3 in DNA: TGTGCCAGCAGTGAATCCCCCAGGCCGAGCTCCTACAATGAGCAGTTCTTC. Protein sequence: CASSESPRPSSYNEQFF. Based on the CDR3 plus reference TRBV25-1 and TRBJ2-1, the full variable domain is EADIYQTPRYLVIGTGKKITLECSQTMGHDKMYWYQQDPGMELHLIHYSYGVNSTEKGDLSSESTVSRIRTEHFPLTLESARPSHTSQYLCASSESPRPSSYNEQFFGPGTRLTVL.

The J gene is TRBJ2-5, the V gene TRBV29-1, with 9 bases aligning to TRBD1. CDR1 and CDR2 from the germline V gene are SQVTM and ANQGSEA. Trimming took 0 bases from V and 2 from J; bases not matched to a gene: 1. This CDR3 is 14 amino acids long. CDR3: CSVEEGQGQETQYF. The DNA for the CDR3 is TGCAGCGTTGAAGAGGGACAGGGTCAAGAGACCCAGTACTTC.

The gene calls are TRBV7-6 and TRBJ2-1, with 7 bases matching TRBD2. This CDR3 is 15 amino acids long. Trimming removed 1 base from V and 7 bases from J; junction bases left unmatched: 7. Per the germline V gene, CDR1 is SGHVS and CDR2 is FNYEAQ. In DNA form, the CDR3 reads TGTGCCAGCAGCTTAGGGGGGAGGGCCGGGAATGAGCAGTTCTTC. Its translation is CASSLGGRAGNEQFF.

The genes are TRBV25-1 and TRBJ2-1, with 9 nucleotides matching TRBD1. CDR1 is MGHDK, CDR2 SYGVNS, per germline. V shed 3 bases and J 2 bases; nucleotides not matched to a gene: 5. This CDR3 region has 16 residues. CDR3 region: CASSENRGPTYNEQFF. The DNA of the CDR3 is TGTGCCAGCAGTGAGAACAGGGGGCCCACCTACAATGAGCAGTTCTTC.

This clone was counted once. The rearrangement links TRBV23-1 to TRBJ2-7; a possible D gene is TRBD2 (6 bases). TRBV23-1 belongs to the ORF category, with a function that is uncertain. Trimming took 4 bases from V and 6 from J, leaving 16 bases between them. The length of the CDR3 is 14 residues. The CDR3 protein is CASSLLEGLGEQYF. The CDR3, as DNA: TGCGCCAGCAGTCTCTTGGAGGGCCTAGGCGAGCAGTACTTC.

The genes are TRBV6-5 and TRBJ1-5, with D perhaps matching TRBD1 (5 bases). From germline, CDR1 is MNHEY and CDR2 SVGAGI. V was pared by 4 bases and J by 4 bases, with 17 bases between. This CDR3 has 16 residues. The CDR3 reads CASSSVGGAQNQPQHF. DNA for the CDR3: TGTGCCAGCAGTTCGGTGGGAGGGGCCCAGAATCAGCCCCAGCATTTT.

The genes are TRBV2 and TRBJ2-1; 7 positions agree with TRBD1. Germline values: CDR1 SNHLY, CDR2 FYNNEI. J lost 0 bases, V lost 6 bases, and 5 bases had no gene match. The CDR3 has 15 amino acids. CDR3 amino acids: CASSATGTSYNEQFF. DNA of the CDR3: TGTGCCAGCAGCGCGACAGGGACCTCCTACAATGAGCAGTTCTTC.

This chain joins TRBV27 and TRBJ1-1; D unclear. The germline gives CDR1 MNHEY, CDR2 SMNVEV (reference sequence). The CDR3 spans 13 residues. V gave up 5 bases and J gave up 7 bases, with 14 bases separating them. This CDR3 is CASSPRGAFEAFF. For the CDR3, the DNA is TGTGCCAGCAGTCCCCGAGGAGCGTTTGAAGCTTTCTTT.

J is TRBJ2-3 and V is TRBV5-1; 16 bases line up with TRBD2. Trimming took 3 bases from V and 6 from J; bases not matched to a gene: 7. Per germline, CDR1 SGHRS and CDR2 YFSETQ. The CDR3 has 17 amino acids. In nucleotides, the CDR3 is TGCGCCAGCAGCTATGGGACTAGCGGGAGGGCTACGGATACGCAGTATTTT. Protein: CASSYGTSGRATDTQYF.

The chain links TRBV7-8 to TRBJ2-7; 8 nucleotides agree with TRBD1. CDR3 length equals 14 residues. J was trimmed by 1 base and V by 2 bases; bases with no gene match: 1. Germline values: CDR1 SGHVS, CDR2 FQNEAQ. CDR3 in DNA: TGTGCCAGCAGCTTAAGGGACAGGTCCTACGAGCAGTACTTC. This encodes CASSLRDRSYEQYF.

V is TRBV10-3 and J is TRBJ2-4, with a weak D call TRBD2 (6 bases). Germline CDR1 reads ENHRY; CDR2 reads SYGVKD. With 10 bases removed from V and 12 bases from J, the gap between germline ends came to 16 bases. The CDR3 is made up of 11 amino acids. In DNA form, the CDR3 reads TGTGCCAGCACGTCGGGAGTCACTCAGTACTTC. This encodes CASTSGVTQYF.

The chain combines TRBV30 with TRBJ1-4; 10 positions agree with TRBD1. Trimming cost V 8 bases and J 8 bases; bases outside gene matches: 14. CDR3 size: 15 residues. The V gene's germline CDR1 is GTSNPN and CDR2 SVGIG (reference sequence). As DNA, the CDR3 is TGTGCCCAGAGACAGGGGGCGACCGTAAGGGAAAAACTGTTTTTT. As protein: CAQRQGATVREKLFF.

The V gene is TRBV19, the J gene TRBJ1-2; 11 positions agree with TRBD1. The CDR3 covers 14 residues. Trimming at V came to 3 bases and at J to 7 bases, leaving 4 bases not matched to a gene. Germline lookup yields CDR1 LNHDA and CDR2 SQIVND (reference sequence). The CDR3 nucleotides read TGTGCCAGTAGTATGGGGACAGGGGGAGTTGGCTACACCTTC. Amino acid sequence: CASSMGTGGVGYTF.

The chain couples TRBV5-1 to TRBJ2-7; 8 nucleotides line up with TRBD1. The trim removed 6 bases at V and 1 base at J, leaving 9 bases unmatched. CDR1 SGHRS and CDR2 YFSETQ come from the germline V gene. The CDR3 runs to 15 residues. CDR3 sequence (DNA): TGCGCCAGCACCTTCGGGACAGGAGTATCCTACGAGCAGTACTTC. This translates into CASTFGTGVSYEQYF.

The gene calls are TRBV7-2 and TRBJ2-1; the match to TRBD2 covers 9 bases. From germline, CDR1 is SGHTA and CDR2 FQGNSA. V trimming: 3 bases; J trimming: 4 bases; junction bases outside the gene matches: 7. There are 16 residues in the CDR3. CDR3 protein: CASSLGSGLAYNEQFF. The CDR3 coding sequence is TGTGCCAGCAGCTTGGGTTCGGGACTAGCTTACAATGAGCAGTTCTTC.

The chain is built from TRBV6-1 and TRBJ2-7, with D uncertain. V was shortened by 7 bases and J by 2 bases, with 12 bases between the two germline ends. This CDR3 has 13 amino acids. CDR1 is MNHNS and CDR2 is SASEGT in the germline V gene. CDR3 nucleotide sequence: TGTGCCAGCATGGAGAGTTTGCCCTACGAGCAGTACTTC. Translated: CASMESLPYEQYF.

J is TRBJ2-7 and V is TRBV6-6; the D gene is possibly TRBD2 (5 bases). V lost 6 bases and J 3 bases, leaving 12 bases between the germline ends. Germline V gene data show CDR1 as MNHNY and CDR2 as SVGAGI (reference sequence). This CDR3 contains 13 residues. The CDR3, as DNA: TGTGCCAGCAGAGAGGGCCTTTACTACGAGCAGTACTTC. Its protein product is CASREGLYYEQYF.

This sequence joins TRBV6-1 and TRBJ1-2; D perhaps matches TRBD1 (6 bases). This CDR3 is 13 amino acids long. The V gene's germline CDR1 is MNHNS and CDR2 SASEGT. With 2 bases removed from V and 6 bases from J, the gap between germline ends came to 10 bases. The CDR3 reads CASSESGADGYTF. The CDR3 DNA follows: TGTGCCAGCAGTGAATCAGGGGCTGATGGCTACACCTTC.

This chain joins TRBV5-1 and TRBJ1-2, with a weak D call TRBD1 (5 bases). The V and J ends lost 0 bases and 7 bases respectively, with 10 bases between them. Germline assignment: CDR1 SGHRS and CDR2 YFSETQ. There are 13 residues in the CDR3. The CDR3 loop is CASSLDRNAGYTF. The CDR3 nucleotides are TGCGCCAGCAGCTTGGACAGGAATGCTGGCTACACCTTC.

As concerns this clone: The junction does not match germline at one end; this may be a read error. The chain has TRBV5-4 and TRBJ2-2; possible D gene TRBD2, 5 bases. The CDR3 sequence is 14 residues long. The germline V gene has CDR1 SGHNT and CDR2 YYREEE (reference sequence). In nucleotides, the CDR3 is TGTGCCAGCAGCCGCACATTGAACACCGGGAAGCTGTTTTTT. It is translated as CASSRTLNTGKLFF.

V usage is TRBV29-1 and J usage is TRBJ2-1; 10 bases align to TRBD2. The trim removed 4 bases at V and 7 bases at J, leaving 7 bases unmatched. The CDR3 sequence is 14 residues long. Germline loops: CDR1 SQVTM, CDR2 ANQGSEA. The CDR3 sequence: CSVVASGSTNEQFF. CDR3 in DNA: TGCAGCGTTGTAGCTAGCGGGAGTACGAATGAGCAGTTCTTC.

The rearrangement uses TRBV5-6 and TRBJ1-2, with D unclear. V was trimmed by 2 bases and J by 6 bases, leaving 8 bases between them. Looked up from germline, CDR1 is SGHDT and CDR2 is YYEEEE. The CDR3 sequence is 12 residues long. DNA for the CDR3: TGTGCCAGCAGCTTCTTGAGCGATGGCTACACCTTC. It codes for CASSFLSDGYTF.

The chain carries TRBV5-4 and TRBJ2-7; the match to TRBD2 covers 12 bases. This CDR3 has 14 residues. The ends lost 6 bases at V and 8 bases at J; junction bases unmatched: 9. Germline CDR1 reads SGHNT; CDR2 reads YYREEE (reference sequence). The CDR3, as DNA: TGTGCCAGCAACCGTGCGACTAGCGGGAGTAAGCAGTACTTC. Encoded protein: CASNRATSGSKQYF.

The chain links TRBV6-1 to TRBJ1-2; D unclear. The V and J ends lost 5 bases and 0 bases respectively, with 10 bases between them. In germline, CDR1 is MNHNS, CDR2 SASEGT. The CDR3 spans 14 residues. CDR3 amino acids: CASSRGFANYGYTF. As DNA, the CDR3 is TGTGCCAGCAGTCGGGGATTCGCTAACTATGGCTACACCTTC.